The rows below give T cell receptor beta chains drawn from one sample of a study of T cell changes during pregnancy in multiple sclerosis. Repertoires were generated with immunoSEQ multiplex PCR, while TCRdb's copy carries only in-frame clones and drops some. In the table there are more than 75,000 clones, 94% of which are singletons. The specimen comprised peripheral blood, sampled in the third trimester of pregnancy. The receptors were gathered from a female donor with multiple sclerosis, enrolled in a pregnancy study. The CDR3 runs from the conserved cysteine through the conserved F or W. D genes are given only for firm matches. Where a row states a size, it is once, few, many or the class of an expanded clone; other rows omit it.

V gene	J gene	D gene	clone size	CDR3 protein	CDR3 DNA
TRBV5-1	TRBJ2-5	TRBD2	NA	CASSFLAGNEETQYF	TGCGCCAGCAGCTTTCTAGCGGGGAATGAAGAGACCCAGTACTTC
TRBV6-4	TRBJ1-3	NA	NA	CASSDIAGPNSGNTIYF	TGTGCCAGCAGTGACATCGCGGGGCCAAACTCTGGAAACACCATATATTTT
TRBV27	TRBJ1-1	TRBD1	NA	CASSPRTGRNEAFF	TGTGCCAGCAGTCCCAGGACAGGGCGGAATGAAGCTTTCTTT
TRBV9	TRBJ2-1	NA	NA	CASSVGWYYYNEQFF	TGTGCCAGCAGCGTAGGGTGGTACTACTACAATGAGCAGTTCTTC
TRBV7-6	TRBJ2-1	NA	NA	CASSPEPGMGYEQFF	TGTGCCAGCAGCCCTGAACCGGGGATGGGGTATGAGCAGTTCTTC
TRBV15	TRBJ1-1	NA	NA	CATSPGGTEAFF	TGTGCCACCAGCCCCGGGGGGACTGAAGCTTTCTTT
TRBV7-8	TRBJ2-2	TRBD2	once	CASSPRTSGLANTGELFF	TGTGCCAGCAGCCCCAGGACTAGCGGGCTGGCGAACACCGGGGAGCTGTTTTTT
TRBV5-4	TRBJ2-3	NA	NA	CASSPRGVAKDTQYF	TGTGCCAGCAGCCCGCGGGGAGTAGCAAAAGATACGCAGTATTTT
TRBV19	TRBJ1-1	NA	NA	CASLSRFASTEAFF	TGTGCCAGTCTCTCGCGGTTTGCATCCACTGAAGCTTTCTTT
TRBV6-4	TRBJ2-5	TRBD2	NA	CASSEGTIGETQYF	TGTGCCAGCAGTGAAGGGACTATAGGGGAGACCCAGTACTTC
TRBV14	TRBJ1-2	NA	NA	CASSQDRRLIMKGYTF	TGTGCCAGCAGCCAAGATCGCAGACTCATTATGAAAGGCTACACCTTC
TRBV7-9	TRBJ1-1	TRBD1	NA	CASSLPGQGANTEAFF	TGTGCCAGCAGCCTTCCGGGACAGGGGGCGAACACTGAAGCTTTCTTT
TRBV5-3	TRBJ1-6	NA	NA	CARSPTGSSYNSPLHF	TGTGCCAGAAGCCCCACAGGGAGCTCCTATAATTCACCCCTCCACTTT
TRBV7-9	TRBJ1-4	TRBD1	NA	CASSMGQYNEKLFF	TGTGCCAGCAGCATGGGACAGTACAATGAAAAACTGTTTTTT
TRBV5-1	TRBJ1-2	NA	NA	CASSSPGAPNYGYTF	TGCGCCAGCAGCTCGCCAGGGGCGCCTAACTATGGCTACACCTTC
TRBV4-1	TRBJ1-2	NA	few	CASSQEGEGNRDEDGYTF	TGCGCCAGCAGCCAAGAAGGGGAGGGCAACAGGGACGAAGATGGCTACACCTTC
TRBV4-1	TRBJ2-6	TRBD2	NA	CASSQEVAGGPGANVLTF	TGCGCCAGCAGCCAAGAAGTAGCGGGGGGGCCGGGGGCCAACGTCCTGACTTTC
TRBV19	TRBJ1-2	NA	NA	CASTSGHRYGYTF	TGTGCCAGTACCTCCGGACATCGCTATGGCTACACCTTC
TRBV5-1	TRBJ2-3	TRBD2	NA	CASSLAAAGGQDTQYF	TGCGCCAGCAGCTTGGCGGCGGCGGGGGGGCAAGATACGCAGTATTTT
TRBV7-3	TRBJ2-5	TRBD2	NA	CASSLMSSGGSQYF	TGTGCCAGCAGCTTAATGTCTAGCGGTGGGTCCCAGTACTTC
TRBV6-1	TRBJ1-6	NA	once	CASSEFQGPAYNSPLHF	TGTGCCAGCAGTGAATTTCAGGGCCCGGCCTATAATTCACCCCTCCACTTT
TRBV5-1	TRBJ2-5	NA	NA	CASSLDLAGKAETQYF	TGCGCCAGCAGCTTGGACCTCGCAGGAAAAGCAGAGACCCAGTACTTC
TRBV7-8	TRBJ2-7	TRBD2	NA	CASSVPPAGDAYEQYF	TGTGCCAGCAGCGTCCCTCCAGCGGGGGATGCCTACGAGCAGTACTTC
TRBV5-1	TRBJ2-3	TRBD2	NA	CASSLVRAGGIGDTQYF	TGCGCCAGCAGCTTGGTTAGAGCGGGGGGGATCGGAGATACGCAGTATTTT
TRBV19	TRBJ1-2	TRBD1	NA	CASSIAVKGARGPPGRANYGYTF	TGTGCCAGTAGTATAGCGGTAAAGGGGGCCAGGGGTCCCCCGGGGCGAGCTAACTATGGCTACACCTTC
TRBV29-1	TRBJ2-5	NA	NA	CSVDSDSKKRTQYF	TGCAGCGTTGATTCGGACTCTAAGAAGAGAACCCAGTACTTC